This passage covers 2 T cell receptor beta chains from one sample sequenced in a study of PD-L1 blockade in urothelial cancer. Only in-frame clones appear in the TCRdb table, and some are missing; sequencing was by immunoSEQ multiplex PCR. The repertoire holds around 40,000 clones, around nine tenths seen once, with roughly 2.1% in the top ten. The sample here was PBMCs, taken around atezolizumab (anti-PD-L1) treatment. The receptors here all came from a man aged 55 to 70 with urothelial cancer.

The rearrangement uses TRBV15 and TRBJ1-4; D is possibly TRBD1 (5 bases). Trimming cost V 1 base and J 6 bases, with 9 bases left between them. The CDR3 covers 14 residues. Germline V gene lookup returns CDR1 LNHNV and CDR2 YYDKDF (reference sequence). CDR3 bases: TGTGCCACCAGCAGAGCAGGGTTCGATGAAAAACTGTTTTTT. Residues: CATSRAGFDEKLFF.

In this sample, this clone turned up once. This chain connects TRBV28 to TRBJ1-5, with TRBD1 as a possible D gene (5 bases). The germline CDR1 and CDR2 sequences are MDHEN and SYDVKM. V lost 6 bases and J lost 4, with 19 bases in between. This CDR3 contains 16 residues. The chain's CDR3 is CASSHSGQGGNQPQHF. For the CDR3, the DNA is TGTGCCAGCAGCCACTCGGGGCAGGGAGGGAATCAGCCCCAGCATTTT.